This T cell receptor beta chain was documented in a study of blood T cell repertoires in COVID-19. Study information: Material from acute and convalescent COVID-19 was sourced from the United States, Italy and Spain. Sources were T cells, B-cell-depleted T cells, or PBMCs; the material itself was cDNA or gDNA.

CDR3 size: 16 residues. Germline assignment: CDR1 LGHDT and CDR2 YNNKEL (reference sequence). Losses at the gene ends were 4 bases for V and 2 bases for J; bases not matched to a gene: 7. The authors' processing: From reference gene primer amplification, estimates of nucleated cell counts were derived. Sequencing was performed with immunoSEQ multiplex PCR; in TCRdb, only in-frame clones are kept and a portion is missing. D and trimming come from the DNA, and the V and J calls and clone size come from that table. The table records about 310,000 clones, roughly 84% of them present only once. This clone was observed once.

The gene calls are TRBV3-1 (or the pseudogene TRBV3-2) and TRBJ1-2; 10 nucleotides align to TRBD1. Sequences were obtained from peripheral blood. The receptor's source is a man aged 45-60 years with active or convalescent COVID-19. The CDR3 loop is CASSPRTGGLNYGYTF. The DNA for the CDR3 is TGTGCCAGCAGCCCGCGGACAGGGGGTCTCAACTATGGCTACACCTTC.